This T cell receptor beta chain was found in a study of shared clonotypes between healthy human individuals. At the level of the study: CD4 naive and CD4 memory each took three plates per donor, while CD8 naive took two and CD8 memory one.

Germline V gene lookup returns CDR1 KGHSH and CDR2 LQKENI. The V gene end was trimmed by 2 bases and the J gene end by 4 bases; junction bases not matched to a gene: 5. The CDR3 totals 15 residues. A word on this clone: Its antigen is not identified.

The study enrolled healthy HIV-negative adults without recent acute infections or vaccinations as donors. Generated by immunoSEQ multiplex PCR, the TCRdb table keeps only in-frame clones and is missing some. The sample includes a few million clones, approximately 92% of them seen just once. Points from the study as a whole: Blood was the only sampled material, and tissue repertoires likely differ. Non-shared clonotypes had lower generation probabilities than those shared by all four donors.

The chain has TRBV18 and TRBJ2-5, with TRBD2 matching over 9 bases. The TCR originated in a man younger than 35 in good health. Sequenced material: naive CD4+ T cells sorted from blood. Subset in this sample: CD45RA+ positively selected. The CDR3 DNA sequence: TGTGCCAGCTCACCAGCGGGAGGGCCGGGAGAGACCCAGTACTTC. It yields the protein CASSPAGGPGETQYF.